This T cell receptor beta chain was identified during a study of cytomegalovirus exposure and HLA in healthy donors. Whole-study findings and limits: The listing of some 170 TCR beta chains classed them as cytomegalovirus-associated. Reports described diagnosis of cytomegalovirus status by the classifier as highly specific and sensitive. Most TCRs appeared rarely, but some public TCRs recurred in many donors.

About this clone itself: The antigen is unknown.

Trimming removed 1 base from V and 8 bases from J, with 21 bases in between. This CDR3 is built from 16 residues. In germline, CDR1 is SGDLS, CDR2 YYNGEE. The primer mix had 60 Vbeta and 13 Jbeta primers. In the original workflow: It was a later analysis that counted 79 million or so unique TCR beta chains, of which some 12 million were shared. Assay: immunoSEQ multiplex PCR; the TCRdb copy retains only in-frame clones and omits some. The DNA was the basis for D and trimming; V, J and clone size are from that table. This table holds about 140,000 clones, roughly 70% found once. The sample comprised PBMCs. The clonotype comes from a man in his forties in good health and CMV-seronegative. This sequence joins TRBV9 and TRBJ1-2; weak D call: TRBD1 (6 bases). The CDR3 loop is CASSVQYRGGAEGYTF. The CDR3 coding sequence is TGTGCCAGCAGCGTACAGTATCGGGGGGGCGCGGAGGGCTACACCTTC.